This T cell receptor (beta chain) was sequenced in a study of blood T cell repertoires in COVID-19. The data were produced by immunoSEQ multiplex PCR, yet TCRdb's version contains in-frame clones alone and is incomplete. The data contain hundreds of thousands of clones, around 87% of them singletons. CDR1 and CDR2 (germline): KGHSH, LQKENI. V lost 3 bases to trimming and J lost 9 bases; unmatched junction nucleotides: 17. The CDR3 runs 17 residues. This sequence originates from a woman in her fifties or sixties with COVID-19, enrolled during active disease. This rearrangement joins TRBV18 to TRBJ2-1; 7 nucleotides agree with TRBD1. Sequencing was performed on peripheral blood. The CDR3 nucleotides are TGTGCCAGCTCACCTTCCTCCGGGACAGACCCAAGGGGTGAGCAGTTCTTC. It codes for CASSPSSGTDPRGEQFF.